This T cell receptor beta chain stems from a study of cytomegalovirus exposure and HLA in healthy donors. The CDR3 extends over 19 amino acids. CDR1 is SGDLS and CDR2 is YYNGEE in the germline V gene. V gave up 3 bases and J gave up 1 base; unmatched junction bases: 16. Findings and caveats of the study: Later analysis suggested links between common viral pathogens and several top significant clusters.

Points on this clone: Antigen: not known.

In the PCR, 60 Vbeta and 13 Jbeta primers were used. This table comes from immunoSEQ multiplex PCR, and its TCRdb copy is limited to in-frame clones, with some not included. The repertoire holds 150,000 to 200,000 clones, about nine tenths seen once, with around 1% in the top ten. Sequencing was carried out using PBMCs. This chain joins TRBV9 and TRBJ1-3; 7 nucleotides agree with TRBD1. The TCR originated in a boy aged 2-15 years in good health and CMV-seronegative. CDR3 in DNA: TGTGCCAGCAGCGAGCAGGTTACGGGGTGGGGACAGTCTGGAAACACCATATATTTT. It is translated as CASSEQVTGWGQSGNTIYF.